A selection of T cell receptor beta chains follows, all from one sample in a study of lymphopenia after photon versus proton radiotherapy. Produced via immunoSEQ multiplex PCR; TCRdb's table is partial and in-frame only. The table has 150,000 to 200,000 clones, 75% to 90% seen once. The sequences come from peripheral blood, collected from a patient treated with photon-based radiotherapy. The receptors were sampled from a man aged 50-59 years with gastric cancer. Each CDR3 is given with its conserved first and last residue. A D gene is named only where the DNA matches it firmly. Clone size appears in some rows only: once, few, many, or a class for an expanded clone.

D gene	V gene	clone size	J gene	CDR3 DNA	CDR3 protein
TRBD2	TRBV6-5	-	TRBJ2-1	TGTGCCAGCACCAAAAGCGGGAGTCTCTACAATGAGCAGTTCTTC	CASTKSGSLYNEQFF
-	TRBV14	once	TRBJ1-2	TGTGCCAGCAGCCAAGCTCGGCAGGGGTCGCGTGGCTACACCTTC	CASSQARQGSRGYTF
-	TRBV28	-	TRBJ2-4	TGTGCCAGCAGTTTATTCTCCGTTACGCTAGCCAAAAACATTCAGTACTTC	CASSLFSVTLAKNIQYF
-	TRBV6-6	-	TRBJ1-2	TGTGCCAGCAAGGGGGGAGGGCCGAGTAACTATGGCTACACCTTC	CASKGGGPSNYGYTF
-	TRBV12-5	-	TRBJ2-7	TGTGCTAGTGGTTTGGCAGGACAGTACTACGAGCAGTACTTC	CASGLAGQYYEQYF
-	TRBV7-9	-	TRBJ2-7	TGTGCCAGCAGCTCCGGCCCGACCGGCTACGAGCAGTACTTC	CASSSGPTGYEQYF
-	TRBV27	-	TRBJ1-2	TGTGCCAGCACCCTGGGAGGTAGAGCTAACTATGGCTACACCTTC	CASTLGGRANYGYTF
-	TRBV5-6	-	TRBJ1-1	TGTGCCAGCAGCCCGCTGACAGACCACACTGAAGCTTTCTTT	CASSPLTDHTEAFF
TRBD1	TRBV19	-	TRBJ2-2	TGTGCCAGTACCTCAGGACAGGGATGGGCCGGGGAGCTGTTTTTT	CASTSGQGWAGELFF
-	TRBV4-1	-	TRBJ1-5	TGCGCCAGCAGCCAAGAGGGTCCCGGGCGAGGTAGCAATCAGCCCCAGCATTTT	CASSQEGPGRGSNQPQHF
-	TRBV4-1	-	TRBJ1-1	TGCGCCAGCAACCCTTGGGTTGGGGGGGCGGACACTGAAGCTTTCTTT	CASNPWVGGADTEAFF
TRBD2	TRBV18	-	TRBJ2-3	TGTGCCAGCTCACCATTGGGACTAGAGGGGAGCACAGATACGCAGTATTTT	CASSPLGLEGSTDTQYF
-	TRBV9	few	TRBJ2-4	TGTGCCAGCAGCGCCGCACCACAGGGCACGCAGTACTTC	CASSAAPQGTQYF
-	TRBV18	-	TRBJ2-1	TGTGCCAGCTCACCACCAGACGGACGGGGAGCCTACAATGAGCAGTTCTTC	CASSPPDGRGAYNEQFF
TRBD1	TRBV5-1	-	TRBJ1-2	TGCGCCAGCAGCTTGGTTACAGGGGGAAGTGGCTACACCTTC	CASSLVTGGSGYTF
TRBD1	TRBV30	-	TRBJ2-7	TGTGCCTGGAGCGCCCGGGACAGGGGGTCCTACGAGCAGTACTTC	CAWSARDRGSYEQYF
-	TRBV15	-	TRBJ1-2	TGTGCCACCAGCGCCAGGATAAGTAGAGGGACGATATATGGCTACACCTTC	CATSARISRGTIYGYTF
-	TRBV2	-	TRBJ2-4	TGTGCCAGCTACGGGGCAGGTGGAAGGGACATTCAGTACTTC	CASYGAGGRDIQYF
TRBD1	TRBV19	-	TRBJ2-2	TGTGCCAGTAGTCCCACAGGGGGCGCGGGCACCGGGGAGCTGTTTTTT	CASSPTGGAGTGELFF
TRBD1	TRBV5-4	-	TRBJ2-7	TGTGCCAGCAGCTTGGGACAGGGGAAAAACGAGCAGTACTTC	CASSLGQGKNEQYF
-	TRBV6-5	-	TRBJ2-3	TGTGCCAGCAGTCATCAGGAAGGAATCACAGATACGCAGTATTTT	CASSHQEGITDTQYF
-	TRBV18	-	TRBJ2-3	TGTGCCAGCTCACCACGCCCTAGCGACACAGATACGCAGTATTTT	CASSPRPSDTDTQYF
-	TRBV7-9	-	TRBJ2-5	TGTGCCAGCAGCTTTTTAGGAGGGGAGACCCAGTACTTC	CASSFLGGETQYF
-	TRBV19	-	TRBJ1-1	TGTGCCAGTAGTAAGCAAGCCGTGAACACTGAAGCTTTCTTT	CASSKQAVNTEAFF
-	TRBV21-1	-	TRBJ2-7	TGTGCCAGCAGCAATGGGGGGGAGAGGGACGAGCAGTACTTC	CASSNGGERDEQYF
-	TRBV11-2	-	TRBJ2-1	TGTGCCAGCAGCTCCCCCGCGTTTAGTCGGTCCCACAATGAGCAGTTCTTC	CASSSPAFSRSHNEQFF
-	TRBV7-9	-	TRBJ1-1	TGTGCCAGCAGCTTAGAGATTGTGAACACTGAAGCTTTCTTT	CASSLEIVNTEAFF
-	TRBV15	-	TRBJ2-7	TGTGCCACCAGCGGAGCGGAGACCTACGAGCAGTACTTC	CATSGAETYEQYF
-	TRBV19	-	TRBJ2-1	TGTGCCAGTAGTATATTCGGGCAGAACAAACACCTCGAGCAGTTCTTC	CASSIFGQNKHLEQFF
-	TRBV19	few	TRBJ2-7	TGTGCCAGTAGTCCGCCGGGAACAGCTTACGAGCAGTACTTC	CASSPPGTAYEQYF
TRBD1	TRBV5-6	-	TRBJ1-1	TGTGCCAGCAGCTCCTCAGGGAAGGGGGCCTTGGGCACTGAAGCTTTCTTT	CASSSSGKGALGTEAFF
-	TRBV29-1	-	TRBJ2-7	TGCAGCGTTGAGACAGCCTACGAGCAGTACTTC	CSVETAYEQYF
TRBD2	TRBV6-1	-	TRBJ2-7	TGTGCCAGCAGTGAAGGGCTAGCGGGGTCCTACGAGCAGTACTTC	CASSEGLAGSYEQYF
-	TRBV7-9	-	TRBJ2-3	TGTGCCAGTCGGACCAGCGAGGATGAAACAGATACGCAGTATTTT	CASRTSEDETDTQYF
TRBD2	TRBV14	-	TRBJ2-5	TGTGCCAGCAGCCACAAACGAGGGGCGGGGGTACAAGAGACCCAGTACTTC	CASSHKRGAGVQETQYF
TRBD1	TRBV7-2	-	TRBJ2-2	TGTGCCAGCAGCCCCCGGGACAGATCGAACACCGGGGAGCTGTTTTTT	CASSPRDRSNTGELFF
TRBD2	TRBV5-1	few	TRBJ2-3	TGCGCCAGCAGCTTGACTAGCGGATACACAGATACGCAGTATTTT	CASSLTSGYTDTQYF